Included here is one T cell receptor (beta chain) sequence, with context. There is no known antigen for this receptor. Base qualities are not at hand, and no much larger clone is one base apart. Sequences LNHNV (CDR1) and YYDKDF (CDR2) are obtained from the germline V gene (reference sequence). V is shortened by 1 base, J by 5 bases, and the region joining them spans 14 bases. Its CDR3 holds 15 amino acids, cysteine through phenylalanine. Of the read, only the CDR3 DNA is kept; its 45 bases are in frame from base 1. TCR CDR3 regions were amplified from genomic DNA by multiplex PCR using the deep immunoSEQ assay. Genomic DNA extracted from each cell subset was distributed evenly over all wells of several immunoSEQ 96-well plates, and each plate served as one replicate. For sorted subsets, roughly 190 ng of genomic DNA, equivalent to roughly 30,000 T cell genomes, went into each replicate PCR. Purified libraries were measured with a Qubit 3.0 fluorometer, size-checked on a Bioanalyzer 2100, and measured again with the KAPA Library Quantification kit. Each immunoSEQ 96-well plate was sequenced on its own single-read 150-cycle Illumina NextSeq 550 flow cell. As for the authors' bioinformatics: Because the immunoSEQ output included only junctional sequences and no quality scores, the filtering could not be the same as the filtering used for full-length reads. Sequences were annotated with PyIR, a Python wrapper for IgBLAST v1.9, using IMGT germline references to assign V/J genes and CDR3. Reads were filtered out if the reads had weak V/J assignments (E-value above 1e-6), no CDR3, stop codons, out-of-frame junctions, or ambiguous translated residues. V3J clonotypes were defined as sequences sharing the same inferred V gene, J gene, and CDR3 amino acid sequence. To compute the percentage overlap between repertoires, the number of shared unique clonotypes was divided by the size of the smaller repertoire. RTK rarefaction, the Chao1 estimator, and Recon v2.1 estimates of unobserved clonotypes were used to assess repertoire richness. Generation probabilities were computed with OLGA for all TCRbeta clonotypes obtained by the gDNA method from several donors. The table was pulled from immuneACCESS by TCRdb, which kept in-frame rearrangements only. Such tables lose some clones; where checked, under half of the loss comes from unresolved V genes, and the rest has no known cause. For V, J and clone size, that table is used; D and trimming come from the DNA. The sample has some 1 million clones on record, about 75% of them singletons. About 1.5% of the sample comes from the top ten.

The sample belongs to a study of shared clonotypes between healthy human individuals (TCRdb year 2020). At the level of the whole study: Two women and three men aged 18 to 49 years were included in the cohort. Per donor, three plates each were used for CD4 naive and CD4 memory, two for CD8 naive, and one for CD8 memory. Between about 0.8 and 8.9 billion PBMCs per donor were obtained by leukapheresis. Different laboratories and diverse techniques were used to prepare libraries and sequence TCR repertoires, to increase sequencing depth and limit assay-specific biases. To estimate repertoire size and how much clonotype sharing occurs between individuals, the study deeply sequenced the blood TCR repertoires of five healthy adults.

Healthy HIV-negative adults with no recently reported acute infections or vaccinations were included as donors. All donors were Caucasian adults living in Nashville, Tennessee, USA. CD4+ T cells were enriched by magnetic negative selection, after which naive cells were positively selected on CD45RA and the negative fraction was taken as the memory subset. Blood was obtained by leukapheresis, after which PBMCs were separated by Ficoll-Histopaque density gradient centrifugation and cryopreserved in liquid nitrogen vapor phase. Analytical flow cytometry was used to check the purity and quantity of every magnetically sorted T cell population. Genomic DNA was isolated from every sorted fraction and measured by UV absorbance on a Nanodrop 2000c. Results and caveats for the whole study, not just this receptor: Pairwise subsampling indicated that sequencing depth was expected to affect the degree of clonotype sharing among donors. When several donors were compared, the shared fraction of clonotypes was about 5% for naive CD4, around 3.5% for naive CD8, about 2.4% for memory CD4, and 0.3% to 0.5% for memory CD8. Sampling was limited to blood, and TCR repertoires in tissue likely differ from TCR repertoires in blood. Clonotypes shared by all four sorted-subset donors showed higher generation probabilities than non-shared clonotypes. Even with the large sequencing depth, rarefaction of the sorted-subset datasets indicated that sequencing was incomplete. Larger estimated clonotype richness was generally found for naive subsets than for memory subsets. The small number of donors limited the genetic and exposure-history diversity represented.

Source material: memory CD4+ T cells sorted from blood. Interpreted using the paper, the cell subset or site label stands for: CD45RA-negative fraction. The chain joins TRBV15 to TRBJ1-2, and possibly TRBD1, on 6 matching bases. The source is a man aged 18 to 29 in good health. The CDR3 loop reads CATSRGTAKGYGYTF. The sequenced DNA: TGTGCCACCAGCAGAGGGACAGCCAAAGGATATGGCTACACCTTC.